This T cell receptor (beta chain) was sequenced for a study of T cell changes during pregnancy in multiple sclerosis. V was clipped by 4 bases and J by 0 bases, with 10 bases between them. The germline gives CDR1 KGHSY, CDR2 FQNENV. The CDR3 spans 16 residues. The repertoire was sequenced with immunoSEQ multiplex PCR; TCRdb's copy has only in-frame clones and lacks some. The sample yields about 44,000 clones, roughly 87% seen once. Sequences were derived from CD4+ T cells from peripheral blood mononuclear cells, sampled after pregnancy. The receptor was isolated from a female donor with multiple sclerosis, enrolled in a pregnancy study. This chain connects TRBV16 to TRBJ2-6; weak D call: TRBD2 (6 bases). CDR3 in amino acids: CASSLFGGSGANVLTF. The CDR3 DNA sequence: TGTGCCAGCAGCCTATTCGGGGGCTCTGGGGCCAACGTCCTGACTTTC. Together with reference TRBV16 and TRBJ2-6, the CDR3 gives the full variable domain: GEEVAQTPKHLVRGEGQKAKLYCAPIKGHSYVFWYQQVLKNEFKFLISFQNENVFDETGMPKERFSAKCLPNSPCSLEIQATKLEDSAVYFCASSLFGGSGANVLTFGAGSRLTVL.